The 8 T cell receptor beta chains listed next were all sequenced from one sample in a study of cytomegalovirus exposure and HLA in healthy donors (dated by TCRdb to about 2017). Library preparation used the immunoSEQ multiplex PCR assay. For the multiplex PCR, a mixture combining 60 forward primers for TCR Vbeta segments and 13 reverse primers for TCR Jbeta segments was used. Drawn from immuneACCESS, this table holds only the in-frame rearrangements with V and J called that TCRdb kept. Clones are partly lost; checked studies trace under half to an unresolved V gene and leave the rest unexplained. This sample is represented by more than 100,000 clones; roughly 80% of them were singletons. The ten largest clones take up approximately 2.1% of the sample. The sequenced sample was PBMCs. The receptors shown here come from a man younger than 40 in good health and CMV-seronegative.

The rearrangement uses TRBV6-4 and TRBJ2-1, with 8 nucleotides matching TRBD1. Germline values: CDR1 MRHNA, CDR2 SNTAGT. Unmatched junction bases numbered 10, after V lost 5 bases and J lost 13 bases. The CDR3 consists of 13 residues. CDR3 sequence reads: CASSSLPGQGQFF. CDR3 DNA sequence: TGTGCCAGCAGTAGCTTACCAGGACAGGGCCAGTTCTTC.

This clone was picked up one time. The chain links TRBV28 to TRBJ1-6, with TRBD1 as a possible D gene (5 bases). This CDR3 is 14 amino acids long. The V end lost 7 bases, the J end lost 9 bases, and 16 bases lay between the germline ends. CDR1 is MDHEN and CDR2 is SYDVKM in the germline V gene. In DNA form, the CDR3 reads TGTGCCAGCATCTCCGACAGCGGGACTTCACCCCTCCACTTT. Its translation is CASISDSGTSPLHF.

This chain joins TRBV28 and TRBJ2-7, with a weak D call TRBD1 (6 bases). This CDR3 contains 15 residues. Between the trimmed V and J ends, which lost 6 bases and 3 bases, there was a span of 18 bases. Germline values: CDR1 MDHEN, CDR2 SYDVKM. Here the CDR3 DNA reads TGTGCCAGCAGAAAAACAGGGTCAACACTCTACGAGCAGTACTTC. This codes for CASRKTGSTLYEQYF.

The chain joins TRBV5-5 to TRBJ2-2; a possible D gene is TRBD1 (5 bases). The CDR3 sequence is 16 residues long. CDR1 is SGHKS and CDR2 is YYEKEE in the germline V gene (reference sequence). Trimming took 0 bases from V and 0 from J, leaving 9 bases between them. DNA for the CDR3: TGTGCCAGCAGCTTGGCAGGCAGGGCGAACACCGGGGAGCTGTTTTTT. This translates into CASSLAGRANTGELFF.

The J gene is TRBJ2-5, the V gene TRBV7-2; 8 bases fit TRBD2. The J call could be wrong; TRBJ2-7 is a better fit for the DNA end. From germline, CDR1 is SGHTA and CDR2 FQGNSA. This CDR3 is built from 15 residues. The CDR3 coding sequence is TGTGCCAGCAGCTTACGCCCAGCGGGGGCCTACGAGCAGTACTTC. It encodes CASSLRPAGAYEQYF.

This clone was observed once. The gene calls are TRBV4-1 and TRBJ1-6; TRBD1 matches at 8 bases. Trimming took 4 bases from V and 8 from J; bases not matched to a gene: 16. The germline gives CDR1 MGHRA, CDR2 YSYEKL. The CDR3 consists of 18 residues. The CDR3 nucleotides read TGCGCCAGCAGCCCAGGGACAGGTGGCCCGAAAGAGTATTCACCCCTCCACTTT. It encodes CASSPGTGGPKEYSPLHF.

The CDR3 nucleotides read TGCGCCAGCAGACCCGGGACATCGGCCGGGAATTCACCCCTCCACTTT. It yields the protein CASRPGTSAGNSPLHF. The chain links TRBV5-1 to TRBJ1-6, with D perhaps matching TRBD1 (6 bases). CDR1 and CDR2 from the germline V gene are SGHRS and YFSETQ. The CDR3 contains 16 residues. V shed 5 bases and J shed 7 bases, with 19 bases lying between them.

This chain connects TRBV19 to TRBJ1-2; perhaps TRBD1 as D (6 bases). The CDR3 is 14 amino acids. With 4 bases removed from V and 1 base from J, the gap between germline ends came to 10 bases. CDR1 LNHDA and CDR2 SQIVND come from the germline V gene (reference sequence). The CDR3 here is CASSTGQNNYGYTF. CDR3 nucleotide sequence: TGTGCCAGTAGTACCGGACAGAATAACTATGGCTACACCTTC.